This record concerns one TCR beta chain sequence. TCRdb keeps only in-frame clones here, not all; method: immunoSEQ multiplex PCR. The sample lists around 260,000 clones; over 75% were seen once. This sample is drawn from a study of blood T cell repertoires in COVID-19. For the study at large: PBMCs, B-cell-depleted T cells, or T cells provided the cDNA or gDNA that made up the material.

The germline V gene has CDR1 MNHEY and CDR2 SMNVEV (reference sequence). The CDR3 totals 15 residues. The germline V and J ends were trimmed by 4 bases and 4 bases, with 17 bases remaining between them. In terms of age and location, participants ranged from roughly 18 to 100 years and lived in about two dozen US areas. The TCR comes from a woman aged 30 to 39 who had recovered from COVID-19. The sample consisted of PBMCs or T cells enriched from blood (not recorded which). The chain employs TRBV27 and TRBJ2-7; D is perhaps TRBD2 (5 bases). CDR3: CASSSSYSGEYEQYF. For the CDR3, the DNA is TGTGCCAGCAGTTCTTCTTACAGCGGAGAATACGAGCAGTACTTC.